This T cell receptor beta chain was observed in a study of blood T cell repertoires in COVID-19. Study-wide background: Spain, Italy and the United States supplied samples that represented acute and convalescent COVID-19.

In germline, CDR1 is SNHLY, CDR2 FYNNEI. The junction had 6 bases not matched to a gene; V was cut back by 1 base and J by 5 bases. The CDR3 loop spans 15 amino acids. Assay used: immunoSEQ multiplex PCR; TCRdb lists only in-frame clones, some missing. The sample holds 300,000 or so clones; more than 75% are singletons and the top ten take 1%. The sample taken for sequencing was peripheral blood. This receptor was obtained from a man aged 50 to 59 with active or convalescent COVID-19. The V call is TRBV2, the J call TRBJ2-7; the match to TRBD1 covers 9 bases. CDR3 amino acids: CASSEGHRGQNEQYF. The CDR3 bases are TGTGCCAGCAGTGAAGGCCACAGGGGGCAAAACGAGCAGTACTTC.